Following are 16 T cell receptor beta chains from one sample sequenced in a study of Graves' ophthalmopathy and Graves' hyperthyroidism. Amplifying from RNA transcripts, the study obtained TCR beta CDR3 regions. Scientists carried out first-round RT-PCR using HTBI primers and then a second-round multiplex PCR. Each CDR3 protein gets one entry after TCRdb re-called the multiplex PCR reads with MiXCR. The table includes over 450,000 distinct CDR3 sequences, about an eighth detected once. Sequencing was done on a sample of blood. The receptors shown here come from a woman in her thirties with Graves' ophthalmopathy.

This clonotype was observed a few times. A read error may be the cause here, since a much bigger clone is one base away. The J gene is TRBJ1-6, the V gene TRBV6-1, with D uncertain. Germline assignment: CDR1 MNHNS and CDR2 SASEGT. The CDR3 has 15 residues. The CDR3 coding sequence is TGTGCCCCTAAGCCGGAAAACTCCTATAATTCACACCTCCACTTT. This translates into CAPKPENSYNSHLHF.

This clonotype was seen many times. V and J are TRBV20-1 and TRBJ1-2; 7 bases are a match to TRBD1. The CDR3 extends over 14 amino acids. J gave up 3 bases and V 3 bases, and 7 bases lay outside the gene matches. Germline values: CDR1 DFQATT, CDR2 SNEGSKA (reference sequence). The CDR3, as DNA: TGCAGTGCTAGGCCCTTCAGGGGGGACTATGGCTACACCTTC. It encodes CSARPFRGDYGYTF.

This clonotype was counted between two and nine times. The rearrangement links TRBV4-1 to TRBJ2-5; D not certain. V lost 3 bases, J lost 13 bases, and 18 bases lay in between. This CDR3 is built from 13 residues. In germline, CDR1 is MGHRA, CDR2 YSYEKL. The chain's CDR3 is CASSQMEWAALYF. For the CDR3, the DNA is TGCGCCAGCAGCCAGATGGAATGGGCTGCATTGTACTTC.

V usage is TRBV9 and J usage is TRBJ2-7, with 7 bases fitting TRBD1. J gave up 3 bases and V 3 bases, and 9 bases lay outside the gene matches. Per the germline V gene, CDR1 is SGDLS and CDR2 is YYNGEE. This CDR3 region has 15 residues. The CDR3 DNA is TGTGCCAGCAGCGAGGGTTTGGACAGGATCTACGAGCAGTACTTC. It codes for CASSEGLDRIYEQYF.

This clonotype was observed many times. V and J are TRBV30 and TRBJ1-1; D is uncertain. Germline V gives CDR1 GTSNPN, CDR2 SVGIG (reference sequence). This CDR3 spans 11 amino acids. V was clipped by 1 base and J by 9 bases, with 9 bases between them. Here the CDR3 DNA reads TGTGCCTGGAGTGGCAGGAGTCAAGCTTTCTTT. Its translation: CAWSGRSQAFF.

J is TRBJ2-2 and V is TRBV4-1; maybe TRBD2 (5 bases). Trimming took 6 bases from V and 3 from J, leaving 14 bases between them. The CDR3 runs to 15 residues. The germline V gene encodes CDR1 MGHRA and CDR2 YSYEKL. The CDR3, as DNA: TGCGCCAGCAGTTCGAGGGTGTGGGACACCGGGGAGCTGTTTTTT. Translating it yields CASSSRVWDTGELFF.

This clonotype was recorded at least ten times. The gene calls are TRBV28 and TRBJ1-5; 7 nucleotides align to TRBD1. From germline, CDR1 is MDHEN and CDR2 SYDVKM. With 5 bases clipped from V and 5 bases from J, the junction kept 6 bases outside the gene matches. The CDR3 covers 14 residues. The CDR3 bases are TGTGCCAGCAGTCTACAGGGGAATTATCAGCCCCAGCATTTT. It encodes CASSLQGNYQPQHF.

A few counts support this clonotype. The rearrangement links TRBV18 to TRBJ2-2; no clear D. The CDR3 covers 15 residues. The V end was cut by 2 bases, the J end by 5 bases, with 12 bases between. CDR1 and CDR2 (germline): KGHSH, LQKENI. The CDR3 is CASSPIHDQTGELFF. CDR3 nucleotide sequence: TGTGCCAGCTCACCAATACATGACCAGACCGGGGAGCTGTTTTTT.

In this sample, this clonotype turned up many times. This chain joins TRBV11-2 and TRBJ2-7, with a tentative D call TRBD2 (6 bases). The length of the CDR3 is 19 residues. V was shortened by 5 bases and J by 3 bases, with 29 bases between the two germline ends. Germline CDR1 and CDR2: SGHAT and FQNNGV. The CDR3 spells CASSPEAGFMGQRGYEQYF. In nucleotides, the CDR3 is TGTGCCAGCAGCCCCGAGGCGGGGTTTATGGGGCAGAGAGGCTACGAGCAGTACTTC.

This clonotype has at least ten counts. The chain is built from TRBV28 and TRBJ1-1; TRBD1 might be the D (5 bases). Germline lookup yields CDR1 MDHEN and CDR2 SYDVKM. CDR3 length: 16 residues. V was shortened by 4 bases and J by 2 bases, with 17 bases between the two germline ends. The CDR3 DNA follows: TGTGCCAGCAGTTCTGGGGCAGGGATCCTTAACACTGAAGCTTTCTTT. This sequence encodes CASSSGAGILNTEAFF.

The CDR3 DNA is TGTGCCAGCAGTTCCGTCGACGGGAGGTGGGAGATCGTCCACGAGCAGTACTTC. Translating it yields CASSSVDGRWEIVHEQYF. This chain connects TRBV28 to TRBJ2-7; the match to TRBD2 covers 7 bases. The V gene end was trimmed by 4 bases and the J gene end by 5 bases; junction bases not matched to a gene: 20. This CDR3 has 18 amino acids. The germline CDR1 and CDR2 sequences are MDHEN and SYDVKM.

The rearrangement joins TRBV28 to TRBJ2-4, with D uncertain. This CDR3 has 16 amino acids. V was trimmed by 3 bases and J by 2 bases, leaving 14 bases between them. The V gene's germline CDR1 is MDHEN and CDR2 SYDVKM. CDR3 in amino acids: CASSFPREGTKNIQYF. DNA for the CDR3: TGTGCCAGCAGTTTCCCTAGGGAAGGAACCAAAAACATTCAGTACTTC.

This clonotype was counted at least ten times. The chain links TRBV7-7 to TRBJ2-5; D is possibly TRBD2 (5 bases). There are 11 residues in the CDR3. Germline CDR1 reads SSHAT; CDR2 reads FNYEAQ (reference sequence). The CDR3 protein is CASAAKETQYF. The DNA of the CDR3 is TGTGCTAGCGCAGCTAAAGAGACCCAGTACTTC.

Points on this clonotype: A read error is possible here, since a much larger clone lies one base away. This chain connects TRBV3-1 to TRBJ1-2; 7 nucleotides align to TRBD1. Trimming at V came to 4 bases and at J to 6 bases, leaving 11 bases not matched to a gene. Germline V gives CDR1 LGHDT, CDR2 YNNKEL (reference sequence). The CDR3 is 15 amino acids. The CDR3 reads CASSRGQERFDGYTF. The CDR3 DNA follows: TGTGCCAGCAGCCGAGGACAGGAGCGGTTCGATGGCTACACCTTC.

This clonotype was seen at least ten times. The genes are TRBV12-3 or TRBV12-4 and TRBJ2-7, with 10 bases identical to TRBD2. This CDR3 contains 15 residues. Trimming cost V 4 bases and J 2 bases; bases outside gene matches: 5. CDR3 in amino acids: CASSSGTSVTYEQYF. In DNA form, the CDR3 reads TGTGCCAGCAGTTCCGGGACTAGCGTTACCTACGAGCAGTACTTC.

Comment on this clonotype: It may be a read error: a sequence one base away is much more abundant. In this CDR3 the conserved last residue, phenylalanine or tryptophan, is missing, so a read error is likely. The chain joins TRBV28 to TRBJ2-7, with TRBD2 identical over 7 bases. Trimming at V came to 2 bases and at J to 4 bases, leaving 8 bases not matched to a gene. CDR1 MDHEN and CDR2 SYDVKM come from the germline V gene. CDR3 size: 15 residues. The CDR3 region is CASSLGGSGPYEQYS. The CDR3 nucleotides read TGTGCCAGCAGTTTAGGGGGTAGCGGGCCATACGAGCAGTACTCC.